A selection of T cell receptor beta chains follows, all from one sample in a study of blood T cells in healthy people across ages. TCRdb ran MiXCR on the 5' RACE reads and lists one entry per CDR3 protein. The sample shows 1.2 million to 1.5 million distinct CDR3 sequences, 42% of them seen only once. The specimen was blood. Receptor source: a woman under 30 in good health. CDR3s include the opening cysteine and the closing phenylalanine or tryptophan. The D gene is left open where the match is weak. Expanded clones get a size class; other rows say once, few or many, or leave the size out.

TRBV6-5,once,TRBD1,TRBJ1-6,TGTGCCAGCAGTTTGCAGGGGGTCGGTAATTCACCCCTCCACTTT,CASSLQGVGNSPLHF
TRBV14,.,.,TRBJ2-3,TGTGCCAGCAGCCAAGATTGGGCCACGGCAGATACGCAGTATTTT,CASSQDWATADTQYF
TRBV28,few,.,TRBJ2-5,TGTGCCAGCAGTCCCGGGACTCCCAAAGGGACCCAGTACTTC,CASSPGTPKGTQYF
TRBV5-5,.,TRBD1,TRBJ2-7,TGTGCCAGCAGCTTGGGTGGGACAGTCTACAATGAGCAGTACTTC,CASSLGGTVYNEQYF
TRBV7-9,.,.,TRBJ2-7,TGTGCCAGCAGCTTAGGGTCCCCCAGTGAGCAGTACTTC,CASSLGSPSEQYF
TRBV28,few,TRBD1,TRBJ2-1,TGTGCCAGCAGTTTGAGGGACAGGCACAACAATGAGCAGTTCTTC,CASSLRDRHNNEQFF
TRBV6-5,.,TRBD2,TRBJ2-5,TGTGCCAGCAGGCCGACTAGCGGTAGCTACCAAGAGACCCAGTACTTC,CASRPTSGSYQETQYF
TRBV6-5,.,.,TRBJ1-2,TGTGCCAGCAGTGCCTCGACAGTCCCGGAGGGCTACACCTTC,CASSASTVPEGYTF
TRBV4-1,.,.,TRBJ2-7,TGCGCCAGGCGGACCGGGACCCCCTCCTACGAGCAGTACTTC,CARRTGTPSYEQYF
TRBV20-1,.,.,TRBJ2-2,TGCAGTGCTAGACAGGGAGGGGGTGGCACCGGGGAGCTGTTTTTT,CSARQGGGGTGELFF
TRBV3-1,.,TRBD1,TRBJ2-7,TGTGCCAGCAGCCAAAGAGGGCCACAGGGGCATGGCTACGAGCAGTACTTC,CASSQRGPQGHGYEQYF
TRBV28,few,TRBD1,TRBJ2-7,TGTGCCAGCTTTGCAGGGGGCATCGGCTACGAGCAGTACTTC,CASFAGGIGYEQYF
TRBV27,few,.,TRBJ1-2,TGTGCCAGCAGTCAAAAACGGGACGGCTATGGCTACACCTTC,CASSQKRDGYGYTF
TRBV2,.,TRBD1,TRBJ2-1,TGTGTCAGCAGTTACCGGGACAGCTCCTACAATGAGCAGTTCTTC,CVSSYRDSSYNEQFF
TRBV4-2,.,TRBD2,TRBJ2-1,TGTGCCAGCAGCCAAGGGGCGGGAGAGCCCTACAATGAGCAGTTCTTC,CASSQGAGEPYNEQFF
TRBV20-1,.,TRBD1,TRBJ1-2,TGTAGTGCTAGAGCGACAGGGCTCAACTATGGCTACACCTTC,CSARATGLNYGYTF
TRBV10-3,.,.,TRBJ2-7,.,CAISSSGVTYEQYF
TRBV13,.,.,TRBJ2-7,TGTGCCAGCAGCGGAGAACGGGGGGCGACCTACGAGCAGTACTTC,CASSGERGATYEQYF
TRBV7-2,.,TRBD1,TRBJ2-3,TGTGCCAGCAGCTCTTCAGGGGGTACTAGCACAGATACGCAGTATTTT,CASSSSGGTSTDTQYF
TRBV4-1,few,TRBD1,TRBJ2-2,TGCGCCAGCAGCCAGGGACAGGGTCCCGGGGAGCTGTTTTTT,CASSQGQGPGELFF
TRBV25-1,.,.,TRBJ2-7,TGTGCCAGCAGTGAGGGGTGGAGTGGAGGTGGTAGCTACGAGCAGTACTTC,CASSEGWSGGGSYEQYF
TRBV29-1,.,.,TRBJ1-1,TGCAGCGTTGACTCCAGGCAGGACACTGAAGCTTTCTTT,CSVDSRQDTEAFF
TRBV5-1,.,.,TRBJ2-5,TGCGCCAGCAGCTTGGGTAGCGCGGGTCAGACCCAGTACTTC,CASSLGSAGQTQYF
TRBV4-1,.,TRBD1,TRBJ1-2,TGCGCCAGCAGCCAAGGCCAGGGGGCCCACTATGGCTACACCTTC,CASSQGQGAHYGYTF
TRBV6-5,.,.,TRBJ2-6,TGTGGAACAGGGGACTCCTCTGGGGCCAACGTCCTGACTTTC,CGTGDSSGANVLTF
TRBV10-3,.,TRBD2,TRBJ2-3,TGTGCCATCAGAGAGGGTGGGGGACTACACACAGATACGCAGTATTTT,CAIREGGGLHTDTQYF
TRBV29-1,few,TRBD2,TRBJ2-1,TGCAGCGTTGGAGTTAGCGGGAGTAATGAGCAGTTCTTC,CSVGVSGSNEQFF
TRBV7-2,.,.,TRBJ2-1,TGTGCCTGGGGGGTAGTCCGATACAATGAGCAGTTCTTC,CAWGVVRYNEQFF
TRBV30,few,.,TRBJ2-5,TGTGCCTGGAGTATAATGCCGCTGCAAGAGACCCAGTACTTC,CAWSIMPLQETQYF
TRBV12-3/TRBV12-4,.,TRBD1,TRBJ2-7,TGTGCCAGCAGTTTCAGGACAGGGGGCAGGTACGAGCAGTACTTC,CASSFRTGGRYEQYF
TRBV11-2,.,.,TRBJ2-5,TGTGCCAGCAGCTCCCTGGCCTGGCGGTCACAAGAGACCCAGTACTTC,CASSSLAWRSQETQYF
TRBV7-9,.,TRBD2,TRBJ2-7,TGTGCCAGCTGCTCTGGACTAGCGGTGTCCTACGAGCAGTACTTC,CASCSGLAVSYEQYF
TRBV21-1,.,.,TRBJ2-1,TGTGCCAGCAGCAAGTGGCTAGCGGGAAGGAATGAGCAGTTCTTC,CASSKWLAGRNEQFF
TRBV12-3/TRBV12-4,.,.,TRBJ2-1,TGTGCCAGCAGTTTCTTGCGGGACTCCTACAATGAGCAGTTCTTC,CASSFLRDSYNEQFF
TRBV10-3,.,TRBD2,TRBJ2-5,TGTGCCATCGGGGCGAGCGGGGGGGGTGAGCAGTACTTC,CAIGASGGGEQYF
TRBV9,few,.,TRBJ2-2,TGTGCCAGCAGCGTAGGATTGGGGCCGGACACCGGGGAGCTGTTTTTT,CASSVGLGPDTGELFF
TRBV15,few,TRBD2,TRBJ2-5,TGTGCCACCAGCAGAGTTAGCCTAGCGGTACACGAAGAGACCCAGTACTTC,CATSRVSLAVHEETQYF
TRBV20-1,few,.,TRBJ2-5,TGCAGCGTCCCGGGGGAGAGGTACCAAGAGACCCAGTACTTC,CSVPGERYQETQYF
TRBV3-1,.,.,TRBJ2-3,TGTGCCAGCAGCCAACTGGGTAAATCGAAAACAGATACGCAGTATTTT,CASSQLGKSKTDTQYF
TRBV2,.,.,TRBJ2-3,TGTGCCAGCAGAGTAAACCGGGATCTCGTAGATACGCAGTATTTT,CASRVNRDLVDTQYF
TRBV29-1,few,TRBD1,TRBJ2-1,TGCAGCGTTAAACGACAGGGGTCCTACAATGAGCAGTTCTTC,CSVKRQGSYNEQFF
TRBV19,.,TRBD2,TRBJ2-7,TGTGCCAGTAGTATAGATTCCGGACTAGCGTCCTACGAGCAGTACTTC,CASSIDSGLASYEQYF
TRBV27,many,TRBD2,TRBJ2-1,TGTGCCAGCAGTTTCCGGGGGGAGCGGGTGTTCTTC,CASSFRGERVFF
TRBV7-9,few,TRBD2,TRBJ2-5,TGTGCCAGCGGACTAGCGGGAGGAGGAGAGACCCAGTACTTC,CASGLAGGGETQYF
TRBV3-1,.,.,TRBJ1-1,TGTGCCAGCAGCCAAGGAGGCAGGGAAGCTGAAGCTTTCTTT,CASSQGGREAEAFF
TRBV4-1,.,TRBD1,TRBJ2-4,TGCGCCAGCAGCCAAGTTGAAAGGGGGCTCTGGGAGCAGTACTTC,CASSQVERGLWEQYF
TRBV20-1,.,.,TRBJ1-1,TGCAGTGCTAACAGGGCTCGACAGGTCACTGAAGCTTTCTTT,CSANRARQVTEAFF
TRBV6-5,few,TRBD1,TRBJ1-1,TGTGCCAGCAGCCGAATTCCGGGACAGGGGGACACTGAAGCTTTCTTT,CASSRIPGQGDTEAFF
TRBV5-1,.,.,TRBJ2-1,TGCGCCAGCAGCTTGGGTAACTCAAGATACAATGAGCAGTTCTTC,CASSLGNSRYNEQFF
TRBV11-2,.,TRBD2,TRBJ2-7,TGTGCCAGCAGCTCCCCCCCCGGTTTAGCGGGAGGGAGTACCTACGAGCAGTACTTC,CASSSPPGLAGGSTYEQYF
TRBV11-2,once,.,TRBJ2-1,TGTGCCAGCAGCTTAGGGGCCGGAAGCGTCACCTACAATGGGCAGTTCTTC,CASSLGAGSVTYNGQFF
TRBV6-1,.,.,TRBJ2-2,TGTGCCAGCAGTGGATTTGGGGGGAGCGGGGAGCTGTTTTTT,CASSGFGGSGELFF
TRBV5-1,few,TRBD1,TRBJ1-5,TGCGCCAGCAGCAAAGGGACAGATAATCAGCCCCAGCATTTT,CASSKGTDNQPQHF
TRBV18,few,.,TRBJ2-4,TGTGCCAGCTCACCCTCGTCGGGGAACATTCAGTACTTC,CASSPSSGNIQYF